The 21 T cell receptor beta chains below were found in one sample sequenced in a study of regulatory T cells in long-lasting Graves disease. Arm-PCR of CDR3 regions and iRepertoire HTBI primers were the basis on which TCR beta libraries were built. TCRdb re-analysed the multiplex PCR reads in MiXCR, keeping a single row per CDR3 protein. This sample has about 610,000 distinct CDR3 sequences, with more than 15% found just once. The time point: newly diagnosed GD, antithyroid drugs for less than 3 months. Making the TCR library involved RNA that had been extracted from PBMCs. Separately, the same data were catalogued under a study of T cells in Graves' hyperthyroidism and ophthalmopathy.

The source material was peripheral blood mononuclear cells (PBMCs), sampled at new diagnosis, from a patient treated with antithyroid drugs. Source of these receptors: a man between 18 and 35 years old with Graves disease.

The CDR3 DNA reads TGTGCCAGCAGCCGCTGGGACAGAGAGCAGTTCTTC. Translated, it gives CASSRWDREQFF. The chain has TRBV5-5 and TRBJ2-1; 7 nucleotides match TRBD1. V lost 4 bases to trimming and J lost 10 bases; unmatched junction nucleotides: 5. CDR3 length: 12 amino acids. From germline, CDR1 is SGHKS and CDR2 YYEKEE (reference sequence).

This clonotype was counted only a few times. The chain combines TRBV27 with TRBJ2-1; the D call may be TRBD1 or TRBD2 (5 bases each). The CDR3 is 15 residues long. The V gene's germline CDR1 is MNHEY and CDR2 SMNVEV (reference sequence). Trimming stripped 8 bases from V and 4 bases from J, with 18 bases between. CDR3 in amino acids: CASGGTRPLYNEQFF. Here the CDR3 DNA reads TGTGCCAGCGGGGGAACTAGGCCCCTGTACAATGAGCAGTTCTTC.

This clonotype appeared a few times. J is TRBJ2-3 and V is TRBV3-1; 8 nucleotides agree with TRBD1. The germline V gene encodes CDR1 LGHDT and CDR2 YNNKEL (reference sequence). The junction had 6 bases not matched to a gene; V was cut back by 0 bases and J by 4 bases. The CDR3 contains 16 residues. DNA of the CDR3: TGTGCCAGCAGCCAAGATCATAGGACAGGGCCAGATACGCAGTATTTT. The encoded protein is CASSQDHRTGPDTQYF.

The chain is built from TRBV30 and TRBJ1-6; TRBD1 might be the D (5 bases). The CDR3 runs to 16 residues. In germline, CDR1 is GTSNPN, CDR2 SVGIG (reference sequence). V was trimmed by 1 base and J by 1 base, leaving 11 bases between them. The CDR3 here is CAWSGAGGSYNSPLHF. CDR3 sequence (DNA): TGTGCCTGGAGTGGTGCCGGGGGTTCCTATAATTCACCCCTCCACTTT.

As regards this clonotype: This may be a read error, as it is one base from a much larger clone. The chain couples TRBV3-1 to TRBJ2-5; TRBD1 is a possible D gene (5 bases). The CDR3 extends over 14 amino acids. The germline CDR1 and CDR2 sequences are LGHDT and YNNKEL (reference sequence). CDR3 in amino acids: CASSQDQGQETQCF. DNA of the CDR3: TGTGCCAGCAGCCAAGATCAGGGCCAAGAGACCCAGTGCTTC.

The count of this clonotype is one. Since a much larger clone is just one base distant, this may be a read error. The DNA of the CDR3 is TGTGCCGGCAACTGGGGACAGGCCAGTACCACTGAAGCTTTCTTT. It yields the protein CAGNWGQASTTEAFF. J is TRBJ1-1 and V is TRBV6-2 or TRBV6-3, with 8 bases lining up with TRBD1. This CDR3 has 15 amino acids. V dropped 11 bases and J dropped 4; count of bases not matched to a gene: 15. Germline CDR1 is MNHEY and CDR2 is SVGEGT.

This clonotype appeared a few times. The J gene is TRBJ2-4, the V gene TRBV6-2 or TRBV6-3; tentative D call: TRBD1 (5 bases). Germline V gene data show CDR1 as MNHEY and CDR2 as SVGEGT. V was clipped by 2 bases and J by 3 bases, with 11 bases between them. The CDR3 is made up of 15 amino acids. Here the CDR3 reads CASSYRGYGKNIQYF. The CDR3 DNA reads TGTGCCAGCAGTTACAGGGGCTATGGCAAAAACATTCAGTACTTC.

This clonotype was counted at least ten times. The chain employs TRBV12-3 or TRBV12-4 and TRBJ2-5, with 13 bases that match TRBD2. The CDR3 has 16 residues. Trimming took 7 bases from V and 5 from J; bases not matched to a gene: 10. DNA of the CDR3: TGTGCCAGCAAACCGGGACTAGCGGGATTAGGGGAGACCCAGTACTTC. This codes for CASKPGLAGLGETQYF.

Only a few counts were recorded for this clonotype. The chain combines TRBV29-1 with TRBJ2-1; 11 bases align to TRBD2. The CDR3 runs to 16 residues. Germline CDR1 SQVTM, CDR2 ANQGSEA. V dropped 1 base and J dropped 3; count of bases not matched to a gene: 5. CDR3 sequence (DNA): TGCAGCGTTGAAGCACCGGGACTAGCGGACTACAATGAGCAGTTCTTC. This gives the protein CSVEAPGLADYNEQFF.

This clonotype turned up a few times. This rearrangement joins TRBV7-9 to TRBJ1-4, with D unresolved. The germline CDR1 and CDR2 sequences are SEHNR and FQNEAQ (reference sequence). The CDR3 covers 16 residues. V lost 5 bases to trimming and J lost 1 base, with 14 bases between them. The CDR3 DNA reads TGTGCCAGCAGCATTACGAAGGCCTTAACTAATGAAAAACTGTTTTTT. Its protein is CASSITKALTNEKLFF.

This clonotype was picked up many times. This rearrangement joins TRBV12-3 or TRBV12-4 to TRBJ1-1; D uncertain. The CDR3 loop spans 14 amino acids. V gave up 7 bases and J gave up 4 bases, with 16 bases separating them. CDR3 sequence: CASTTYSRGTEAFF. The CDR3 nucleotides are TGTGCCAGCACCACCTACTCCCGGGGCACTGAAGCTTTCTTT.

This clonotype has only one observation. The V call is TRBV7-6, the J call TRBJ2-2; the match to TRBD2 covers 11 bases. Germline values: CDR1 SGHVS, CDR2 FNYEAQ. Trimming cost V 5 bases and J 1 base; bases outside gene matches: 3. The CDR3 has 16 amino acids. The CDR3 here is CASSQTSGMNTGELFF. Written as DNA, the CDR3 is TGTGCCAGCAGCCAGACTAGCGGGATGAACACCGGGGAGCTGTTTTTT.

This clonotype was counted only a few times. A much larger clonotype is one base distant, so this may be a read error. The conserved phenylalanine or tryptophan is not found at the CDR3 terminus, so this likely reflects a read error. The V call is TRBV7-9, the J call TRBJ1-6, with 8 nucleotides matching TRBD1. J gave up 5 bases and V 5 bases, and 8 bases lay outside the gene matches. This CDR3 is built from 16 residues. Germline loops: CDR1 SEHNR, CDR2 FQNEAQ (reference sequence). The DNA for the CDR3 is TGTGCCAGCAGCCCCCCCGGACAGGGAGATAATTCACCCCTCCACCTT. Its translation is CASSPPGQGDNSPLHL.

CDR3 bases: TGCAGTGCTAGGATTGGACCTGGGGACACTGAAGCTTTCTTT. Encoded protein: CSARIGPGDTEAFF. The V gene is TRBV20-1, the J gene TRBJ1-1, with D uncertain. The V end lost 3 bases, the J end lost 3 bases, and 14 bases lay between the germline ends. The germline gives CDR1 DFQATT, CDR2 SNEGSKA (reference sequence). There are 14 residues in the CDR3.

This clonotype was found once. This chain links TRBV7-2 with TRBJ2-5, with D possibly matching TRBD1 (5 bases). The CDR3 is 15 amino acids. Trimming left V 2 bases short and J 5 bases short, with 15 bases between. Germline CDR1 is SGHTA and CDR2 is FQGNSA. CDR3 region: CASSLMQGSRETQYF. The CDR3 bases are TGTGCCAGCAGCTTAATGCAGGGATCACGGGAGACCCAGTACTTC.

In its sample, this clonotype was seen many times. An end of the junction does not agree with germline; a read error may underlie this. The chain carries TRBV25-1 and TRBJ2-7; a possible D gene is TRBD2 (6 bases). Germline V CDR1 and CDR2: MGHDK, SYGVNS. This CDR3 is built from 11 residues. The CDR3 protein is CASRGGYEQYF. Here the CDR3 DNA reads TGCGCCAGCAGAGGAGGGTACGAGCAGTACTTC.

This clonotype came up many times. This CDR3 is CASSLNLAPNTEAFF. The CDR3 DNA reads TGCGCCAGCAGCTTAAATCTTGCGCCGAACACTGAAGCTTTCTTT. This chain joins TRBV5-1 and TRBJ1-1; D call uncertain. The CDR3 consists of 15 residues. CDR1 is SGHRS and CDR2 is YFSETQ in the germline V gene. The V end was cut by 2 bases, the J end by 1 base, with 12 bases between. Full variable domain (remainder filled in from reference TRBV5-1 and TRBJ1-1): KAGVTQTPRYLIKTRGQQVTLSCSPISGHRSVSWYQQTPGQGLQFLFEYFSETQRNKGNFPGRFSGRQFSNSRSEMNVSTLELGDSALYLCASSLNLAPNTEAFFGQGTRLTVV.

J is TRBJ1-4 and V is TRBV7-9; D may be TRBD1 (6 bases). Germline V lookup: CDR1 SEHNR, CDR2 FQNEAQ (reference sequence). With 1 base removed from V and 8 bases from J, the gap between germline ends came to 17 bases. The CDR3 has 16 amino acids. The CDR3 coding sequence is TGTGCCAGCAGCTTAGGGGGGGGCCTCGGGAGAGAAAAACTGTTTTTT. Translating it yields CASSLGGGLGREKLFF.

This sequence joins TRBV20-1 and TRBJ1-2, with 10 bases that match TRBD1. J was trimmed by 2 bases and V by 2 bases; bases with no gene match: 8. Per the germline V gene, CDR1 is DFQATT and CDR2 is SNEGSKA (reference sequence). This CDR3 spans 16 amino acids. CDR3 nucleotide sequence: TGCAGTGCTAGACCGGGGACAGGGGATTTCAACTATGGCTACACCTTC. Amino acid sequence: CSARPGTGDFNYGYTF.

This clonotype has a count of ten or more. The CDR3 sequence is CARKTSGRDEQFF. DNA of the CDR3: TGTGCCAGGAAGACTAGCGGACGAGATGAGCAGTTCTTC. The V and J genes are TRBV28 and TRBJ2-1, with 9 bases lining up with TRBD2. CDR3 length equals 13 residues. Per germline, CDR1 MDHEN and CDR2 SYDVKM. V lost 9 bases and J lost 8; bases outside the gene matches: 8.

This clonotype has a count of ten or more. V usage is TRBV6-2 or TRBV6-3 and J usage is TRBJ2-3; 7 positions agree with TRBD2. The CDR3 has 19 residues. The J segment lost 0 bases and the V segment lost 4 bases, leaving 16 bases of the junction unmatched. Germline V CDR1 and CDR2: MNHEY, SVGEGT. In nucleotides, the CDR3 is TGTGCCAGCAGTTGGAGGGCGGCTAGCGGACAACTCAGCACAGATACGCAGTATTTT. It is translated as CASSWRAASGQLSTDTQYF.